Each of the 12 T cell receptor beta chains below was sequenced from the same sample in a study of cytomegalovirus exposure and HLA in healthy donors. PCR primers comprised 60 Vbeta and 13 Jbeta primers. Sequencing used immunoSEQ multiplex PCR; TCRdb keeps in-frame clones, though not all of them. Recorded for this sample: 90,000 to 130,000 clones. The sample taken for sequencing was PBMCs. These receptors originate from a man aged 40-49 years in good health and CMV-seropositive.

The rearrangement links TRBV28 to TRBJ2-5, with a tentative D call TRBD1 (6 bases). Looked up from germline, CDR1 is MDHEN and CDR2 is SYDVKM. Trimming stripped 3 bases from V and 2 bases from J, with 16 bases between. CDR3 length equals 16 residues. CDR3 amino acids: CASSFPDSRKQETQYF. For the CDR3, the DNA is TGTGCCAGCAGTTTCCCGGACAGTCGTAAGCAAGAGACCCAGTACTTC.

The genes are TRBV5-1 and TRBJ2-3; 14 positions match TRBD2. Germline CDR1 reads SGHRS; CDR2 reads YFSETQ. Trimming took 3 bases from V and 1 from J; bases not matched to a gene: 10. This CDR3 comprises 19 residues. As DNA, the CDR3 is TGCGCCAGCAGCTCGTCGACTAGCGGGAGGGCCCTCGGCACAGATACGCAGTATTTT. Encoded protein: CASSSSTSGRALGTDTQYF.

The chain uses TRBV6-1 and TRBJ1-1; 8 bases are a match to TRBD1. V gave up 10 bases and J gave up 6 bases; unmatched junction bases: 13. The CDR3 loop spans 14 amino acids. Germline loops: CDR1 MNHNS, CDR2 SASEGT. The CDR3 loop reads CATLDPGQASEAFF. In DNA form, the CDR3 reads TGTGCCACCCTGGACCCGGGACAGGCCTCTGAAGCTTTCTTT.

This chain links TRBV29-1 with TRBJ1-1, with TRBD1 identical over 9 bases. V trimming: 6 bases; J trimming: 4 bases; junction bases outside the gene matches: 3. The CDR3 runs 12 residues. Germline V lookup: CDR1 SQVTM, CDR2 ANQGSEA. CDR3 coding DNA: TGCAGCGTCATACAGGGGGCCACTGAAGCTTTCTTT. Translation gives CSVIQGATEAFF.

The chain couples TRBV5-8 to TRBJ2-6; TRBD2 agrees at 8 bases. The germline V gene has CDR1 SGHTS and CDR2 YDEGEE. Trimming took 4 bases from V and 1 from J; bases not matched to a gene: 13. The CDR3 totals 19 residues. The DNA of the CDR3 is TGTGCCAGCAGCCCAGGACTTAGCGGGACAAATTCTGGGGCCAACGTCCTGACTTTC. Its protein product is CASSPGLSGTNSGANVLTF.

The V and J genes are TRBV7-2 and TRBJ1-1; the match to TRBD1 covers 8 bases. V lost 5 bases and J lost 2; bases outside the gene matches: 7. The CDR3 is made up of 15 amino acids. Germline loops: CDR1 SGHTA, CDR2 FQGNSA. The CDR3 spells CASSPRQGLNTEAFF. CDR3 nucleotide sequence: TGTGCCAGCAGCCCCCGACAGGGGCTTAACACTGAAGCTTTCTTT.

The chain employs TRBV18 and TRBJ1-1; D not resolved. V lost 1 base and J 1 base, leaving 13 bases between the germline ends. The CDR3 consists of 16 residues. Germline CDR1 KGHSH, CDR2 LQKENI. In DNA, the CDR3 is TGTGCCAGCTCACCACTTTCTCGACAACCGAACACTGAAGCTTTCTTT. Translated: CASSPLSRQPNTEAFF.

The chain joins TRBV2 to TRBJ2-4; 9 bases align to TRBD2. Trimming removed 2 bases from V and 4 bases from J; junction bases left unmatched: 0. Germline CDR1 is SNHLY and CDR2 is FYNNEI. There are 14 residues in the CDR3. Here the CDR3 reads CASSELAGKNIQYF. CDR3 nucleotide sequence: TGTGCCAGCAGTGAACTAGCGGGAAAAAACATTCAGTACTTC.

The CDR3 DNA reads as TGTGCCAGCGCTCGGGCAGCGGGAGTAGAGACCCAGTACTTC. Its translation: CASARAAGVETQYF. The gene calls are TRBV5-4 and TRBJ2-5; 8 bases line up with TRBD2. The CDR3 sequence is 14 residues long. Per the germline V gene, CDR1 is SGHNT and CDR2 is YYREEE (reference sequence). V shed 7 bases and J 4 bases; nucleotides not matched to a gene: 9.

The chain joins TRBV29-1 to TRBJ2-5; tentatively, D is TRBD1 (6 bases). The J call may be incorrect, as the DNA end agrees better with TRBJ2-7. This CDR3 has 11 residues. Germline V gene sequence: CDR1 SQVTM, CDR2 ANQGSEA. This CDR3 reads CSGGQNYEQYF. CDR3 bases: TGCAGCGGCGGACAGAACTACGAGCAGTACTTC.

The chain joins TRBV5-4 to TRBJ2-7; 7 bases are shared with TRBD1. There are 15 residues in the CDR3. Germline CDR1 is SGHNT and CDR2 is YYREEE (reference sequence). After removal of 4 bases from V and 0 bases from J, the junction contained 7 bases not matched to a gene. CDR3 coding DNA: TGTGCCAGCAGCCTCGCAGGGGGACACTCCTACGAGCAGTACTTC. It codes for CASSLAGGHSYEQYF.

V is TRBV11-2 and J is TRBJ1-5, with 11 nucleotides matching TRBD1. J gave up 2 bases and V 2 bases, and 5 bases lay outside the gene matches. The CDR3 is made up of 17 amino acids. The germline V gene has CDR1 SGHAT and CDR2 FQNNGV. The CDR3, as DNA: TGTGCCAGCAGCTTAAGGACAGGGGGCGAGGGCAATCAGCCCCAGCATTTT. This codes for CASSLRTGGEGNQPQHF.